In this sample, the clone carrying this TCR beta chain turned up a few times. What it binds is unknown. The data originate from a study of cytomegalovirus exposure and HLA in healthy donors. With 60 Vbeta and 13 Jbeta primers, the PCR was carried out. Sequenced by immunoSEQ multiplex PCR; TCRdb stores in-frame clones only, minus some. In the table there are around 98,000 clones, more than 60% of which are singletons. The CDR3 length is 14 residues. In germline, CDR1 is SGHTA, CDR2 FQGNSA. Deletions cut 5 bases from V and 2 bases from J, with 12 bases between. Overall study results and limits: Later work found that TCR association rates differed between HLA loci; DRB1 had the most and HLA-C the fewest. It was taken for granted in presence/absence analyses that sequencing depth across donors was roughly uniform. Later analysis demonstrated an association between a missense DCLRE1C variant and TCR beta V- and J-gene trimming.

The sequenced sample consisted of PBMCs. V and J are TRBV7-2 and TRBJ1-2; D uncertain. This receptor was taken from a man aged 50 to 60 in good health and CMV-seronegative. CDR3 nucleotides: TGTGCCAGCAGCGCCCAGACATGGAACTATGGCTACACCTTC. Its translation is CASSAQTWNYGYTF.